These 12 T cell receptor beta chains came from one sample sequenced in a study of immune cell composition in non-small cell lung cancer. The protocol was immunoSEQ multiplex PCR, while the TCRdb copy is restricted to in-frame clones and leaves out a portion. This table holds some 15,000 clones, 81% found once. The sample consisted of lung tumor tissue. The receptors were sampled from a human donor with non-small cell lung cancer.

This chain connects TRBV18 to TRBJ1-4; D is possibly TRBD1 (5 bases). Germline-derived CDR1 and CDR2 are KGHSH and LQKENI. The V gene lost 6 bases and the J gene lost 7 bases, with 12 bases spanning the gap. This CDR3 contains 13 residues. The CDR3 nucleotides read TGTGCCAGCTCCCTAGGAAGGGGTGAAAAACTGTTTTTT. It encodes CASSLGRGEKLFF. Full variable domain (rest looked up from reference TRBV18 and TRBJ1-4): NAGVMQNPRHLVRRRGQEARLRCSPMKGHSHVYWYRQLPEEGLKFMVYLQKENIIDESGMPKERFSAEFPKEGPSILRIQQVVRGDSAAYFCASSLGRGEKLFFGSGTQLSVL.

This chain links TRBV7-8 with TRBJ1-4, with TRBD1 matching 7 bases. The CDR3 contains 17 residues. V shed 3 bases, J shed 0 bases, and the junction held 7 bases outside the gene matches. Germline CDR1 reads SGHVS; CDR2 reads FQNEAQ. Here the CDR3 reads CASSFSNRGSTNEKLFF. Here the CDR3 DNA reads TGTGCCAGCAGCTTTAGTAACAGGGGATCAACTAATGAAAAACTGTTTTTT. The full variable domain, completed using reference TRBV7-8 and TRBJ1-4, is GAGVSQSPRYKVAKRGQDVALRCDPISGHVSLFWYQQALGQGPEFLTYFQNEAQLDKSGLPSDRFFAERPEGSVSTLKIQRTQQEDSAVYLCASSFSNRGSTNEKLFFGSGTQLSVL.

This sequence joins TRBV6-1 and TRBJ1-5; D unresolved. Trimming left V 3 bases short and J 3 bases short, with 9 bases between. Looked up from germline, CDR1 is MNHNS and CDR2 is SASEGT. This CDR3 contains 14 residues. CDR3 in amino acids: CASSDGSVNQPQHF. The CDR3 bases are TGTGCCAGCAGTGATGGCAGCGTCAATCAGCCCCAGCATTTT.

This clone was detected once. This chain links TRBV10-3 with TRBJ2-7, with 11 nucleotides matching TRBD2. Germline lookup yields CDR1 ENHRY and CDR2 SYGVKD. Losses at the gene ends were 7 bases for V and 2 bases for J; bases not matched to a gene: 10. The CDR3 loop spans 16 amino acids. CDR3 sequence: CAIKEGIAGGTYEQYF. The CDR3 DNA reads TGTGCCATCAAGGAAGGAATAGCGGGAGGGACCTACGAGCAGTACTTC.

The CDR3 loop is CASSLEGGRTGELFF. Written as DNA, the CDR3 is TGCGCCAGCAGCTTGGAGGGGGGAAGGACCGGGGAGCTGTTTTTT. V usage is TRBV5-1 and J usage is TRBJ2-2; D possibly matches TRBD1 or TRBD2 (6 bases each). Germline CDR1 SGHRS, CDR2 YFSETQ. The CDR3 is 15 residues long. The germline V and J ends were trimmed by 0 bases and 5 bases, with 11 bases remaining between them.

This chain uses TRBV7-9 with TRBJ2-7; D unresolved. Germline CDR1 is SEHNR and CDR2 is FQNEAQ (reference sequence). V was cut by 2 bases and J by 4 bases, with 6 bases left in between. CDR3 size: 12 residues. In nucleotides, the CDR3 is TGTGCCAGCAGCTTAAACGGGTACGAGCAGTACTTC. Its translation: CASSLNGYEQYF. Together with reference TRBV7-9 and TRBJ2-7, the CDR3 gives the full variable domain: DTGVSQNPRHKITKRGQNVTFRCDPISEHNRLYWYRQTLGQGPEFLTYFQNEAQLEKSRLLSDRFSAERPKGSFSTLEIQRTEQGDSAMYLCASSLNGYEQYFGPGTRLTVT.

The CDR3 DNA reads TGTGCCAGCAGCCAAGGGGTGCGAACTGACTACGAGCAGTACTTC. Its protein is CASSQGVRTDYEQYF. V is TRBV4-2 and J is TRBJ2-7; D not resolved. The CDR3 covers 15 residues. Germline V lookup: CDR1 LGHNA, CDR2 YNFKEQ. Trimming shortened V by 1 base and J by 3 bases, and 13 bases separated the two germline ends.

This clone was picked up one time. The rearrangement uses TRBV11-2 and TRBJ2-7, with 11 nucleotides matching TRBD1. V trimming: 5 bases; J trimming: 6 bases; junction bases outside the gene matches: 6. This CDR3 is 14 amino acids long. Germline lookup yields CDR1 SGHAT and CDR2 FQNNGV. CDR3 DNA: TGTGCCAGCAGCCCCCGGGACAGGGGGACCGAGCAGTACTTC. It codes for CASSPRDRGTEQYF.

The chain links TRBV19 to TRBJ1-6; 8 bases map to TRBD1. V was pared by 8 bases and J by 7 bases, with 4 bases of the junction left unmatched. Per the germline V gene, CDR1 is LNHDA and CDR2 is SQIVND (reference sequence). The CDR3 is 13 amino acids. In DNA, the CDR3 is TGTGCCAGTCGGGACAGGCAAAATTCACCCCTCCACTTT. Protein sequence: CASRDRQNSPLHF.

The CDR3 coding sequence is TGTGCCAGTAGGGCGGGGGGGCCATATAGCAATCAGCCCCAGCATTTT. Its protein product is CASRAGGPYSNQPQHF. The rearrangement links TRBV19 to TRBJ1-5; D is possibly TRBD1 (6 bases). The CDR3 has 16 residues. Germline loops: CDR1 LNHDA, CDR2 SQIVND (reference sequence). V dropped 6 bases and J dropped 0 bases, with 15 bases sitting between them.

This clone was recorded only once. This chain joins TRBV10-3 and TRBJ2-1; 13 bases line up with TRBD2. Germline-derived CDR1 and CDR2 are ENHRY and SYGVKD. V dropped 4 bases and J dropped 7; count of bases not matched to a gene: 4. This CDR3 comprises 15 residues. The CDR3, as DNA: TGTGCCATCAGTGGGACTAGCGGGAGAGGAAATGAGCAGTTCTTC. As protein: CAISGTSGRGNEQFF.

The chain is built from TRBV7-8 and TRBJ2-7, with 11 bases aligning to TRBD2. Unmatched junction bases numbered 2, after V lost 1 base and J lost 6 bases. Per germline, CDR1 SGHVS and CDR2 FQNEAQ. The CDR3 has 14 amino acids. CDR3 bases: TGTGCCAGCAGCTTAGGACTAGCGGGAACCGAGCAGTACTTC. Its translation: CASSLGLAGTEQYF.